A selection of T cell receptor beta chains follows, all from one sample in a study of shared clonotypes between healthy human individuals. Measured with immunoSEQ multiplex PCR; TCRdb has only the in-frame clones, and not every one. The profile shows a few million clones, 85% to 95% of them singletons. The sequencing input was naive CD4+ T cells from PBMCs. Source of these receptors: a man younger than 35 in good health. Some clones in this sample may be carry-over from other donors' samples. Both conserved end residues are trimmed from each CDR3. The order of the fields is V gene, clone size, CDR3 length, D gene, CDR3 protein. D genes are given only for firm matches. Where a row states a size, it is once, few, many or the class of an expanded clone; other rows omit it.

V gene: TRBV9
clone size: .
CDR3 length: 16
D gene: TRBD2
CDR3 protein: ASSPRTSGSITYNEQF

V gene: TRBV5-1
clone size: .
CDR3 length: 14
D gene: TRBD2
CDR3 protein: ASSLGFSGRVGEQF

V gene: TRBV7-8
clone size: .
CDR3 length: 13
D gene: TRBD2
CDR3 protein: ASSSLAGGADTQY

V gene: TRBV2
clone size: once
CDR3 length: 12
D gene: .
CDR3 protein: ASRPPGPSYEQY

V gene: TRBV28
clone size: .
CDR3 length: 13
D gene: .
CDR3 protein: ASSLAGAALDTQY

V gene: TRBV4-1
clone size: once
CDR3 length: 14
D gene: TRBD2
CDR3 protein: ASSQPGLAGGDTQY

V gene: TRBV19
clone size: .
CDR3 length: 14
D gene: .
CDR3 protein: ASSITWGTTSYEQY

V gene: TRBV2
clone size: .
CDR3 length: 11
D gene: .
CDR3 protein: ASNWFVNEKLF

V gene: TRBV29-1
clone size: .
CDR3 length: 12
D gene: .
CDR3 protein: SVAKRQSNYGYT

V gene: TRBV4-3
clone size: .
CDR3 length: 13
D gene: .
CDR3 protein: ASSQGGRGQNIQY

V gene: TRBV5-1
clone size: .
CDR3 length: 13
D gene: .
CDR3 protein: ASSLGPSAQETQY

V gene: TRBV28
clone size: .
CDR3 length: 13
D gene: TRBD1
CDR3 protein: ASSLWDRGEGGYT

V gene: TRBV19
clone size: once
CDR3 length: 13
D gene: TRBD1
CDR3 protein: ASRPQTGTYNEQF

V gene: TRBV18
clone size: .
CDR3 length: 13
D gene: TRBD2
CDR3 protein: ASSPSGISYNEQF

V gene: TRBV5-1
clone size: .
CDR3 length: 14
D gene: .
CDR3 protein: ASSKEVETMYEKLF

V gene: TRBV2
clone size: .
CDR3 length: 12
D gene: TRBD1
CDR3 protein: ASRIRQGDQPQH

V gene: TRBV2
clone size: .
CDR3 length: 11
D gene: .
CDR3 protein: ASSEASGNTIY

V gene: TRBV7-9
clone size: .
CDR3 length: 12
D gene: .
CDR3 protein: ASSRITGANVLT

V gene: TRBV28
clone size: .
CDR3 length: 10
D gene: .
CDR3 protein: ASNNSGRGQY

V gene: TRBV5-6
clone size: once
CDR3 length: 12
D gene: .
CDR3 protein: ASSLGEGEYPQY

V gene: TRBV27
clone size: .
CDR3 length: 12
D gene: TRBD1
CDR3 protein: ASSYLTGNYGYT

V gene: TRBV7-9
clone size: .
CDR3 length: 10
D gene: .
CDR3 protein: ASADRENIQY

V gene: TRBV11-2
clone size: .
CDR3 length: 11
D gene: .
CDR3 protein: ASSLAGTDTQY

V gene: TRBV7-9
clone size: .
CDR3 length: 14
D gene: TRBD1
CDR3 protein: ASSLRGTGFLYEQY

V gene: TRBV2
clone size: .
CDR3 length: 12
D gene: .
CDR3 protein: ASSERAEAQPQH

V gene: TRBV4-2
clone size: .
CDR3 length: 12
D gene: .
CDR3 protein: ASSQDLSQETQY

V gene: TRBV9
clone size: .
CDR3 length: 13
D gene: .
CDR3 protein: ASSVAGSGANVLT

V gene: TRBV19
clone size: .
CDR3 length: 14
D gene: TRBD1
CDR3 protein: ASSRGGQGAPETQY

V gene: TRBV11-2
clone size: .
CDR3 length: 12
D gene: .
CDR3 protein: ASSSQTSNTEAF

V gene: TRBV4-2
clone size: .
CDR3 length: 13
D gene: .
CDR3 protein: ASSLEPSSYNEQF

V gene: TRBV4-3
clone size: .
CDR3 length: 13
D gene: TRBD1
CDR3 protein: ASSQARTGDYGYT

V gene: TRBV7-2
clone size: .
CDR3 length: 12
D gene: .
CDR3 protein: ASSPGSGNYGYT

V gene: TRBV10-3
clone size: once
CDR3 length: 12
D gene: TRBD1
CDR3 protein: AISGDRGRFEQY